Presented here are 25 T cell receptor beta chains from one specimen sequenced in a study of blood T cells in healthy people across ages (dated by TCRdb to 2013 to 2016). Library creation used 5' RACE. Instrument on record: Illumina HiSeq 2500. A second PCR of roughly 6 to 11 cycles was run with a J-beta primer mix and a sample-barcoded 5' primer. In-frame beta chains were kept once TCRdb had trimmed the public reads at Q25 with fastp and called clones with MiXCR. Records with the same CDR3 protein are collapsed into one entry carrying the most frequent genes and DNA. This sample has about 800,000 distinct CDR3 sequences in its table, and about 62% of those were observed once. The ten largest clones add up to about 20% of the sample. The specimen sequenced was blood. The receptors originated from a man between 25 and 39 years old in good health.

The chain is built from TRBV6-6 and TRBJ1-2, with D tentatively TRBD1 (5 bases). Trimming pared 2 bases from V and 1 base from J, leaving 11 bases between. This CDR3 comprises 15 residues. Germline CDR1 is MNHNY and CDR2 is SVGAGI (reference sequence). The CDR3 is CASSYALGGNYGYTF. The CDR3 DNA sequence: TGTGCCAGCAGTTACGCCCTCGGGGGTAACTATGGCTACACCTTC.

This clonotype has more than one count but fewer than ten. The CDR3 nucleotides are TGTGCCAGCAGCCAAATGTGGGGCAATGAGCAGTTCTTC. Its protein product is CASSQMWGNEQFF. The V gene is TRBV11-3, the J gene TRBJ2-1; no reliable D call. V lost 5 bases, J lost 6 bases, and 11 bases lay in between. Germline CDR1 and CDR2: SGHNT and YENEEA. This CDR3 has 13 residues.

J is TRBJ1-1 and V is TRBV27; D might be TRBD1 (5 bases). V was trimmed by 5 bases and J by 4 bases, leaving 11 bases between them. CDR1 MNHEY and CDR2 SMNVEV come from the germline V gene (reference sequence). The CDR3 spans 13 residues. The CDR3 sequence is CASSNLGGTEAFF. The CDR3 nucleotides read TGTGCCAGCAGTAACCTGGGGGGCACTGAAGCTTTCTTT.

The genes are TRBV12-3 or TRBV12-4 and TRBJ2-5, with D perhaps TRBD1 (5 bases). The CDR3 covers 14 residues. With 6 bases removed from V and 0 bases from J, the gap between germline ends came to 11 bases. This CDR3 reads CASRTATDQETQYF. DNA for the CDR3: TGTGCCAGCAGGACCGCGACAGACCAAGAGACCCAGTACTTC.

This clonotype occurred a few times. The chain uses TRBV6-2 or TRBV6-3 and TRBJ2-7; D remains ambiguous. The CDR3 has 13 residues. Trimming removed 7 bases from V and 2 bases from J, with 12 bases in between. Germline V gives CDR1 MNHEY, CDR2 SVGEGT. The CDR3 spells CASNKYTTYEQYF. In DNA, the CDR3 is TGTGCCAGCAATAAATATACCACCTACGAGCAGTACTTC.

V and J are TRBV20-1 and TRBJ2-1; no clear D. The CDR3 spans 13 residues. V was clipped by 5 bases and J by 3 bases, with 11 bases between them. Germline CDR1 and CDR2: DFQATT and SNEGSKA (reference sequence). The CDR3: CSALSHGYNEQFF. In nucleotides, the CDR3 is TGCAGTGCTCTGAGCCACGGCTACAATGAGCAGTTCTTC.

The DNA for the CDR3 is TGTGCCAGCGGAGGGGAGGCGGTGAACACTGAAGCTTTCTTT. Translation gives CASGGEAVNTEAFF. The chain links TRBV6-1 to TRBJ1-1, with D maybe TRBD1 (5 bases). This CDR3 spans 14 amino acids. The V and J ends lost 8 bases and 0 bases respectively, with 13 bases between them. In germline, CDR1 is MNHNS, CDR2 SASEGT.

The chain joins TRBV6-1 to TRBJ2-1, with TRBD2 as a possible D gene (5 bases). Between the trimmed V and J ends, which lost 1 base and 0 bases, there was a span of 16 bases. The CDR3 loop spans 18 amino acids. Germline loops: CDR1 MNHNS, CDR2 SASEGT. The DNA of the CDR3 is TGTGCCAGCAGTGAAGAACGGGGATGGGCGGTCTCCTACAATGAGCAGTTCTTC. Translating gives CASSEERGWAVSYNEQFF.

This clonotype was observed a handful of times. The chain couples TRBV12-3 or TRBV12-4 to TRBJ2-3; no definite D call. The CDR3 totals 13 residues. V was pared by 7 bases and J by 5 bases, with 13 bases between. CDR3 region: CASTAPIRDTQYF. In DNA form, the CDR3 reads TGTGCCAGCACGGCCCCGATTCGAGATACGCAGTATTTT.

The chain uses TRBV15 and TRBJ2-1; 9 bases are shared with TRBD2. This CDR3 contains 15 residues. V was pared by 3 bases and J by 7 bases, with 7 bases of the junction left unmatched. Germline lookup yields CDR1 LNHNV and CDR2 YYDKDF (reference sequence). CDR3 DNA: TGTGCCACCAGCAGGAGGCTAGCGGGGAAAAATGAGCAGTTCTTC. It yields the protein CATSRRLAGKNEQFF.

The gene calls are TRBV9 and TRBJ2-4; 7 bases agree with TRBD1. The CDR3 loop spans 17 amino acids. With V trimmed by 3 bases and J by 1 base, 10 bases remained unmatched. The V gene's germline CDR1 is SGDLS and CDR2 YYNGEE. This CDR3 is CASSAPGTGEAKNIQYF. DNA of the CDR3: TGTGCCAGCAGCGCTCCGGGAACAGGGGAGGCCAAAAACATTCAGTACTTC.

The J gene is TRBJ2-7, the V gene TRBV29-1, with TRBD1 as a possible D gene (6 bases). V was pared by 3 bases and J by 5 bases, with 11 bases between. Germline V gives CDR1 SQVTM, CDR2 ANQGSEA. The CDR3 consists of 12 residues. In DNA, the CDR3 is TGCAGCGTTGATAGGGGGTCCCACGAGCAGTACTTC. It translates to CSVDRGSHEQYF.

The rearrangement uses TRBV11-2 and TRBJ1-2; D is uncertain. Trimming stripped 0 bases from V and 4 bases from J, with 12 bases between. From germline, CDR1 is SGHAT and CDR2 FQNNGV. This CDR3 has 15 amino acids. The CDR3 here is CASSLEALTGYGYTF. The CDR3 bases are TGTGCCAGCAGCTTAGAGGCCTTAACGGGCTATGGCTACACCTTC.

The chain employs TRBV10-2 and TRBJ1-1; no reliable D call. The CDR3 runs 12 residues. CDR1 is WSHSY, CDR2 SAAADI, per germline. V was clipped by 8 bases and J by 10 bases, with 17 bases between them. The CDR3 region has the DNA TGCGCCAGCTGGGAGTTAACAAATGGAGCTTTCTTT. This codes for CASWELTNGAFF.

This clonotype was found once. The rearrangement uses TRBV6-5 and TRBJ2-6; the D call may be TRBD1 or TRBD2 (5 bases each). This CDR3 comprises 21 residues. V gave up 0 bases and J gave up 2 bases, with 23 bases separating them. Germline V gene sequence: CDR1 MNHEY, CDR2 SVGAGI. The CDR3 reads CASSYSISVTPGGPGANVLTF. Here the CDR3 DNA reads TGTGCCAGCAGTTACTCGATCTCAGTCACTCCTGGGGGTCCTGGGGCCAACGTCCTGACTTTC.

CDR3 DNA sequence: TGTGCCAGCAGCCAGGACGTCGGTGGAAGCCACCTTAACTATGGCTACACCTTC. This encodes CASSQDVGGSHLNYGYTF. This chain joins TRBV3-1 and TRBJ1-2; D gene uncertain. There are 18 residues in the CDR3. The germline CDR1 and CDR2 sequences are LGHDT and YNNKEL (reference sequence). V shed 3 bases and J shed 1 base, with 21 bases lying between them. Looking up the rest from reference TRBV3-1 and TRBJ1-2 gives the full variable domain: DTAVSQTPKYLVTQMGNDKSIKCEQNLGHDTMYWYKQDSKKFLKIMFSYNNKELIINETVPNRFSPKSPDKAHLNLHINSLELGDSAVYFCASSQDVGGSHLNYGYTFGSGTRLTVV.

This clonotype was counted once. The CDR3 loop reads CASSRGTSGASYNEQFF. In DNA, the CDR3 is TGCGCCAGCAGCCGCGGGACTAGCGGGGCTTCCTACAATGAGCAGTTCTTC. J is TRBJ2-1 and V is TRBV5-1; 13 bases are a match to TRBD2. CDR3 length equals 17 residues. Germline V gives CDR1 SGHRS, CDR2 YFSETQ. V dropped 4 bases and J dropped 1; count of bases not matched to a gene: 5.

The chain carries TRBV7-2 and TRBJ2-5; 9 nucleotides line up with TRBD2. Germline CDR1 SGHTA, CDR2 FQGNSA. The length of the CDR3 is 16 residues. J lost 2 bases, V lost 8 bases, and 12 bases had no gene match. The CDR3 spells CASRQRAGGHQETQYF. The CDR3 DNA reads TGTGCCAGCCGCCAACGAGCGGGAGGTCATCAAGAGACCCAGTACTTC.

This clonotype has only one observation. The chain recombines TRBV2 with TRBJ2-7, with D perhaps assigned TRBD1 or TRBD2 (5 bases each). Trimming took off 8 bases at V and 1 base at J, with 15 bases between the two ends. Germline loops: CDR1 SNHLY, CDR2 FYNNEI. CDR3 length equals 14 residues. CDR3 bases: TGTGCCAGCGGTCGGGACCTAGTGTCCTACGAGCAGTACTTC. The encoded protein is CASGRDLVSYEQYF.

The chain is built from TRBV5-1 and TRBJ2-4; no reliable D call. Matching the DNA end better, TRBJ2-7 makes the J call doubtful. Germline CDR1 is SGHRS and CDR2 is YFSETQ. The CDR3 sequence is 13 residues long. This chain's CDR3 is CASSPRKGSEQYF. CDR3 nucleotides: TGCGCCAGCAGCCCCCGCAAGGGATCCGAGCAGTACTTC.

This clonotype was observed a handful of times. The CDR3 is CASSPGWSSETQYF. The DNA of the CDR3 is TGTGCCAGCAGCCCTGGGTGGAGTTCAGAGACCCAGTACTTC. V is TRBV7-7 and J is TRBJ2-5; no firm D call. V shed 5 bases and J shed 4 bases, with 14 bases lying between them. The CDR3 extends over 14 amino acids. CDR1 is SSHAT, CDR2 FNYEAQ, per germline (reference sequence).

This chain joins TRBV20-1 and TRBJ2-1, with TRBD2 matching 8 bases. This CDR3 comprises 14 residues. Per germline, CDR1 DFQATT and CDR2 SNEGSKA (reference sequence). V shed 6 bases and J 4 bases; nucleotides not matched to a gene: 8. The CDR3 DNA reads TGCAGTGCCCTCCCGAGCGGGGGATACAATGAGCAGTTCTTC. Amino acid sequence: CSALPSGGYNEQFF.

The chain links TRBV10-3 to TRBJ1-5, with 8 positions matching TRBD1. V was clipped by 8 bases and J by 4 bases; unmatched bases: 10. This CDR3 comprises 15 residues. Germline CDR1 reads ENHRY; CDR2 reads SYGVKD. The CDR3 sequence is CAIRSDRGGNQPQHF. The CDR3 nucleotides are TGTGCCATCCGATCTGACAGGGGAGGGAATCAGCCCCAGCATTTT.

In its sample, this clonotype was seen a few times. The V gene is TRBV7-9, the J gene TRBJ1-4; D perhaps matches TRBD1 (5 bases). The germline CDR1 and CDR2 sequences are SEHNR and FQNEAQ (reference sequence). The CDR3 loop spans 16 amino acids. The V end was cut by 1 base, the J end by 3 bases, with 12 bases between. In nucleotides, the CDR3 is TGTGCCAGCAGCTTAGTGTCTGGGACCGCTAATGAAAAACTGTTTTTT. Translated, it gives CASSLVSGTANEKLFF.

This clonotype turned up a few times. J is TRBJ2-7 and V is TRBV4-3; D remains unclear. Germline V gene lookup returns CDR1 LGHNA and CDR2 YSLEER. There are 15 residues in the CDR3. The germline V and J ends were trimmed by 0 bases and 4 bases, with 13 bases remaining between them. The CDR3 sequence: CASSQELGPGYEQYF. As DNA, the CDR3 is TGCGCCAGCAGCCAAGAATTGGGTCCAGGATACGAGCAGTACTTC.